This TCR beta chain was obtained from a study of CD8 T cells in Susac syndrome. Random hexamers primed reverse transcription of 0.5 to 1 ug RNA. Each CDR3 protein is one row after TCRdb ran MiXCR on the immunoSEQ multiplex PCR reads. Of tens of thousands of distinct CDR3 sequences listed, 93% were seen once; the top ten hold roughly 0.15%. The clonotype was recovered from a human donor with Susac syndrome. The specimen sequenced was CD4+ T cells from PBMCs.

This CDR3 reads CSVAQPGELFF. The CDR3 bases are TGCAGCGTTGCACAGCCCGGGGAGCTGTTTTTT. The chain has TRBV29-1 and TRBJ2-2; D gene unclear. In germline, CDR1 is SQVTM, CDR2 ANQGSEA. The length of the CDR3 is 11 residues. V was shortened by 4 bases and J by 6 bases, with 6 bases between the two germline ends.